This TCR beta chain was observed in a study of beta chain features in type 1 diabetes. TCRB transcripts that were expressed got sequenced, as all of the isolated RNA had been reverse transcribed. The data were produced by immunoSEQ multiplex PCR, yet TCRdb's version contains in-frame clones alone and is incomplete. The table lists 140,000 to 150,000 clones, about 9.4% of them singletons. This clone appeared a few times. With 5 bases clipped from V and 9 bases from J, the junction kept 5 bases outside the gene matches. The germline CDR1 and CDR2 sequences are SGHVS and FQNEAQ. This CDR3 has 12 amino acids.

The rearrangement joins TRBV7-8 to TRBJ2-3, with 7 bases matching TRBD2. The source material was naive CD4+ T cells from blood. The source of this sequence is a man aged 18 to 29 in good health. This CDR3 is CASSTSGRTQYF. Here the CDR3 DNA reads TGTGCCAGCAGCACCTCCGGGAGGACGCAGTATTTT.